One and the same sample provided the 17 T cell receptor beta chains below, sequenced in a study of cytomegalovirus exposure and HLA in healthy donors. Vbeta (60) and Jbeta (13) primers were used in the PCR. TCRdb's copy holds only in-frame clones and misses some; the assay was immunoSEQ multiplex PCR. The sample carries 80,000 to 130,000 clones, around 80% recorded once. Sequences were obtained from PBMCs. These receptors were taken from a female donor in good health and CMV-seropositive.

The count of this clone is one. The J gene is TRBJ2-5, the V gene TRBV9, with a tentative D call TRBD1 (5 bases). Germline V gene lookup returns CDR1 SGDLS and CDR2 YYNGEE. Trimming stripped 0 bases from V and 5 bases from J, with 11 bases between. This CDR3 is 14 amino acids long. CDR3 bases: TGTGCCAGCAGCGTAGAGGGGTCGAAGGAGACCCAGTACTTC. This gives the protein CASSVEGSKETQYF. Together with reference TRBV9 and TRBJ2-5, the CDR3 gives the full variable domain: DSGVTQTPKHLITATGQRVTLRCSPRSGDLSVYWYQQSLDQGLQFLIQYYNGEERAKGNILERFSAQQFPDLHSELNLSSLELGDSALYFCASSVEGSKETQYFGPGTRLLVL.

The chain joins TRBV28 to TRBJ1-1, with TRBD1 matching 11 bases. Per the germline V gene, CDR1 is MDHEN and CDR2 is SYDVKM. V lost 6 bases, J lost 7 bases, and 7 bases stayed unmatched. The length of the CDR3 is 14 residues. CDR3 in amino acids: CASRGDRGFDEAFF. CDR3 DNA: TGTGCCAGCAGAGGGGACAGGGGGTTTGATGAAGCTTTCTTT.

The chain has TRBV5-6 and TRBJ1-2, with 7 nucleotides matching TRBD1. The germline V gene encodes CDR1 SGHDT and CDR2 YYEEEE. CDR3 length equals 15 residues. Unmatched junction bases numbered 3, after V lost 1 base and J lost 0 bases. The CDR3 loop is CASSLWTGSNYGYTF. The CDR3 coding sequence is TGTGCCAGCAGCTTGTGGACAGGCTCTAACTATGGCTACACCTTC.

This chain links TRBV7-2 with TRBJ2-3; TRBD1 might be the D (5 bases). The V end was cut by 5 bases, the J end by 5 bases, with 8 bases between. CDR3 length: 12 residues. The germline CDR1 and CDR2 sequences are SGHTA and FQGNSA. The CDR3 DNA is TGTGCCAGCAGCCAAAGGGGAGATACGCAGTATTTT. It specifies CASSQRGDTQYF.

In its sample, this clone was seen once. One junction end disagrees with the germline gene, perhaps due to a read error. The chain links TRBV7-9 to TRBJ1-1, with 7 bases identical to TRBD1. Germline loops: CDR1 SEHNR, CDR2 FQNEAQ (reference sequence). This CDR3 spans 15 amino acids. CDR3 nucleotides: TGTTCCAGCAGCTTAATTAGACAGGGGAACACTGAAGCTTTCTTT. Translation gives CSSSLIRQGNTEAFF.

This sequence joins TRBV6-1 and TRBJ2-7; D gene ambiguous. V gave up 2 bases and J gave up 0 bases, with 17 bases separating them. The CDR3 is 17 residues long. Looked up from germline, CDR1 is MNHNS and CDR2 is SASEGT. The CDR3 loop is CASSEPLGEVSSYEQYF. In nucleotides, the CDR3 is TGTGCCAGCAGTGAACCCCTTGGAGAGGTTAGCTCCTACGAGCAGTACTTC.

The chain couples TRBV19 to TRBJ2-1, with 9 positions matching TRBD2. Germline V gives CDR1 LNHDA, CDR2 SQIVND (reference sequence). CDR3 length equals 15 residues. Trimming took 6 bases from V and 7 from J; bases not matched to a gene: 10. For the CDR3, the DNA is TGTGCCAGTAGACTAGCGGGCTCTGCTGGGAATGAGCAGTTCTTC. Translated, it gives CASRLAGSAGNEQFF.

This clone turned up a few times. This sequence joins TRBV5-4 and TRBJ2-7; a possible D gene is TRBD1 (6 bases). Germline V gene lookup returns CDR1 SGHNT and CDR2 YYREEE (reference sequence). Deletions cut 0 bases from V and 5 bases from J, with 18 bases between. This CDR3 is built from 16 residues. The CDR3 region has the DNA TGTGCCAGCAGCTTGGCCCGATCCAGGGGATTACACGAGCAGTACTTC. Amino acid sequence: CASSLARSRGLHEQYF.

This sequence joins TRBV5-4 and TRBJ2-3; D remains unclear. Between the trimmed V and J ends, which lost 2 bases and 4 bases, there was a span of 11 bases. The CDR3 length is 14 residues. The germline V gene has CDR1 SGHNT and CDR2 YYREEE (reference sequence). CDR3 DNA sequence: TGTGCCAGCAGCTTTAGATTGGCGGCAGATACGCAGTATTTT. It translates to CASSFRLAADTQYF.

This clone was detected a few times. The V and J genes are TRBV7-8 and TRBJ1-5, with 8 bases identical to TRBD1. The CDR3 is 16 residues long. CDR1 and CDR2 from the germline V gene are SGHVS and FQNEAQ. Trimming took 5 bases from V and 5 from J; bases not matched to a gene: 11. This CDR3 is CASSATLDRGYQPQHF. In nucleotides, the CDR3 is TGTGCCAGCAGCGCCACCCTCGACAGGGGCTATCAGCCCCAGCATTTT.

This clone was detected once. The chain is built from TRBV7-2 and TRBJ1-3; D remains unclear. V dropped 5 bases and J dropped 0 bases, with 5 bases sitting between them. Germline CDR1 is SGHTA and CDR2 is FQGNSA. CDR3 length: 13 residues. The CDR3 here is CASSPSSGNTIYF. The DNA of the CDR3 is TGTGCCAGCAGCCCCTCCTCTGGAAACACCATATATTTT.

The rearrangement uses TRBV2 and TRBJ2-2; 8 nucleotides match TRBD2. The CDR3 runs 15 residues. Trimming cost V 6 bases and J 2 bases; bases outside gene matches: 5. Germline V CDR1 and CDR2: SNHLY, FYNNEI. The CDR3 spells CASRATSVNTGELFF. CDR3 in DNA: TGTGCCAGCAGAGCGACTAGCGTCAACACCGGGGAGCTGTTTTTT.

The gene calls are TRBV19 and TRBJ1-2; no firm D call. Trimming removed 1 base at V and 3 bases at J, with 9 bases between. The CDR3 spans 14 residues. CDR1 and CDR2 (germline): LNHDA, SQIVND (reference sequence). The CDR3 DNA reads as TGTGCCAGTAGTATAGTGCCGGTCCACTATGGCTACACCTTC. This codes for CASSIVPVHYGYTF.

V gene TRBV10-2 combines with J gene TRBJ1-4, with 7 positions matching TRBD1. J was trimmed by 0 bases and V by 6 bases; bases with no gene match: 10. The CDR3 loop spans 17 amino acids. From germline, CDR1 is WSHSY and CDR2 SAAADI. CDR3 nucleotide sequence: TGCGCCAGCAGGAGAGACGGGACAGTCACAACTAATGAAAAACTGTTTTTT. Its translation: CASRRDGTVTTNEKLFF.

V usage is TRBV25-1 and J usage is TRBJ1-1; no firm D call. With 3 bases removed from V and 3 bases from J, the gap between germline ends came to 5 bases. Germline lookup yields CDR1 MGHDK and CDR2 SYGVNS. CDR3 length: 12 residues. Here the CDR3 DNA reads TGTGCCAGCAGTGATATCCACACTGAAGCTTTCTTT. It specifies CASSDIHTEAFF.

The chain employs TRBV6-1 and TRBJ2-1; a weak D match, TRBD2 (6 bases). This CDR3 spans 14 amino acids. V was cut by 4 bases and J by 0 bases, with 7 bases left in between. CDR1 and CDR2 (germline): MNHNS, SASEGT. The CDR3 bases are TGTGCCAGCAGTGCCGGGAGCTCCTACAATGAGCAGTTCTTC. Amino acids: CASSAGSSYNEQFF.

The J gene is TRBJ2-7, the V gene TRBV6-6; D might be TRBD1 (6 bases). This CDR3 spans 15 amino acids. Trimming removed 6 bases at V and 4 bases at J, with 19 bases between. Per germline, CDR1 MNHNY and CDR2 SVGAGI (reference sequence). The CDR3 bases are TGTGCCAGCAGCCTCACAGGGAGTGGAGGATACGAGCAGTACTTC. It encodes CASSLTGSGGYEQYF.